This is a list of T cell receptor beta chains from one sample in a study of shared T cell receptors in the human thymus. Assay used: immunoSEQ multiplex PCR; TCRdb lists only in-frame clones, some missing. This table has roughly 500,000 clones, approximately 80% appearing once. A further study also used this sample, focusing on human thymus T cells.

The specimen was thymocytes. The receptors here all came from a boy less than two years old with a congenital heart defect. CDR3s include the opening cysteine and the closing phenylalanine or tryptophan. A D gene is named only where the DNA matches it firmly. Not all rows give a size; the values are once, few, many and, for expanded clones, a class.

d_call j_call v_call clone_size cdr3_nt cdr3_aa
. TRBJ1-3 TRBV18 few TGTGCCAGCTCGCCTAACAGCCACTCTGGAAACACCATATATTTT CASSPNSHSGNTIYF
TRBD1 TRBJ2-7 TRBV19 . TGTGCCAGTAGCCACCGGGACAGGGATGACGAGCAGTACTTC CASSHRDRDDEQYF
. TRBJ1-2 TRBV27 . TGTGCCAGCAGTTTAAGCAGGGCCCACTATGGCTACACCTTC CASSLSRAHYGYTF
. TRBJ2-1 TRBV6-1 . TGTGCCAGCAGTGTTAGCGTCAACTCCTACAATGAGCAGTTCTTC CASSVSVNSYNEQFF
TRBD2 TRBJ2-3 TRBV13 . TGTGCCAGCAGCTCCGCCGCTAGCGGGAAGGACACAGATACGCAGTATTTT CASSSAASGKDTDTQYF
. TRBJ2-7 TRBV18 . TGTGCCAGCTCACTTAGGGCGGACTCAAGCTCCTACGAGCAGTACTTC CASSLRADSSSYEQYF
TRBD1 TRBJ2-1 TRBV28 once TGTGCCAGCAGTCCACGACAGGGGGGCAATGAGCAGTTCTTC CASSPRQGGNEQFF
TRBD2 TRBJ2-2 TRBV10-2 . TGCGCCAGCAGTGGGCTAGCGGATAACACCGGGGAGCTGTTTTTT CASSGLADNTGELFF
TRBD1 TRBJ1-4 TRBV25-1 . TGTGCCAGCTCAGGGGACAGCTCAACTAATGAAAAACTGTTTTTT CASSGDSSTNEKLFF
TRBD1 TRBJ1-4 TRBV28 . TGTGCCAGCAGTAGCCGGGACAGGGTTGCAACTAATGAAAAACTGTTTTTT CASSSRDRVATNEKLFF
TRBD2 TRBJ2-1 TRBV29-1 few TGCAGCGTTCAAGAAAGGACGGAGCGGGAAAGGAGCTCCTACAATGAGCAGTTCTTC CSVQERTERERSSYNEQFF
TRBD1 TRBJ1-2 TRBV29-1 few TGCAGCGTTGAATCACCGGACAGGGGACGAGGCTACACCTTC CSVESPDRGRGYTF
TRBD1 TRBJ1-3 TRBV2 . TGTGCCAGCAACCAATCGACAGGGGGCTCTGGAAACACCATATATTTT CASNQSTGGSGNTIYF
. TRBJ2-5 TRBV10-2 . TGCGCCAGCAGTTCCGCGGGGACCCAGTACTTC CASSSAGTQYF
TRBD2 TRBJ2-5 TRBV5-6 . TGTGCCAGCAGCCCCGGGGGACTAGCGAAAGAGACCCAGTACTTC CASSPGGLAKETQYF
. TRBJ1-3 TRBV28 . TGTGCCAGCAGCCAAGGGGCCCTCTCTGGAAACACCATATATTTT CASSQGALSGNTIYF
TRBD2 TRBJ2-7 TRBV4-3 . TGCGCCAGCAGCCAAGACAAGGGAGCGGGGGATTACGAGCAGTACTTC CASSQDKGAGDYEQYF